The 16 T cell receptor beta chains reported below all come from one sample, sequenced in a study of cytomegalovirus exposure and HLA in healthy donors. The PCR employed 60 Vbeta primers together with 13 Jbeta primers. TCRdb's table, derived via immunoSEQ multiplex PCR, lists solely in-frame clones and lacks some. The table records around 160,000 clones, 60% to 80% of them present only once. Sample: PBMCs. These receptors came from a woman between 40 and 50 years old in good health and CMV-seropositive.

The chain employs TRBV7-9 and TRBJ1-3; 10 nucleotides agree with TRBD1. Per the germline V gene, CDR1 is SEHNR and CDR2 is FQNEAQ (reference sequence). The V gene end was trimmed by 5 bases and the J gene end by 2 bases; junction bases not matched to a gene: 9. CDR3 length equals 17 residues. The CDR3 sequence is CASSGWTGGSAGNTIYF. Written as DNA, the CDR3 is TGTGCCAGCAGCGGATGGACAGGGGGATCCGCTGGAAACACCATATATTTT.

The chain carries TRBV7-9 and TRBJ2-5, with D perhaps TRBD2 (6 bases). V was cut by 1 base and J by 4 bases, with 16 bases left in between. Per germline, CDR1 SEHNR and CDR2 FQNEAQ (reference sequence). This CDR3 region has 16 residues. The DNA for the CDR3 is TGTGCCAGCAGCTTAGGGGGGGTTAGCGGCCGAGAGACCCAGTACTTC. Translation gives CASSLGGVSGRETQYF.

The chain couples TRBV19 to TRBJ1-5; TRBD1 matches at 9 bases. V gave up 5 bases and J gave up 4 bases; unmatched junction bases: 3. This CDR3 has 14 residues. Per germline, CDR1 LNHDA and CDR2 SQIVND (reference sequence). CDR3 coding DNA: TGTGCCAGTAGTCCCGGACAGGGGAATCAGCCCCAGCATTTT. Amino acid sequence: CASSPGQGNQPQHF.

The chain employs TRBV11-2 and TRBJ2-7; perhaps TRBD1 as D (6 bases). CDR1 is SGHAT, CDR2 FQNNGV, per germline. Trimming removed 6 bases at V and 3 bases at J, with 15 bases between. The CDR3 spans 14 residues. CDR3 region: CASRSPARGYEQYF. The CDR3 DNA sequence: TGTGCCAGCAGAAGTCCGGCCAGGGGCTACGAGCAGTACTTC.

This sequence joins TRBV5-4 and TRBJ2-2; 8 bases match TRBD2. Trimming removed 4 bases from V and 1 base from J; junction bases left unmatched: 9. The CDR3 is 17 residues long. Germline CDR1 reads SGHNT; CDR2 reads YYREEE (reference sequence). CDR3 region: CASSIAILAGNTGELFF. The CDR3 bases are TGTGCCAGCAGCATCGCAATTCTAGCGGGGAACACCGGGGAGCTGTTTTTT.

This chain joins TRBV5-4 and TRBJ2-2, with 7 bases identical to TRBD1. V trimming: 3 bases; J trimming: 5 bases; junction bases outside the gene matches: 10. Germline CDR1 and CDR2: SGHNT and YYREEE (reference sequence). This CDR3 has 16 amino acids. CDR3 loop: CASSSITGVKTGELFF. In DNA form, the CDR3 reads TGTGCCAGCAGCTCAATAACAGGGGTAAAAACCGGGGAGCTGTTTTTT.

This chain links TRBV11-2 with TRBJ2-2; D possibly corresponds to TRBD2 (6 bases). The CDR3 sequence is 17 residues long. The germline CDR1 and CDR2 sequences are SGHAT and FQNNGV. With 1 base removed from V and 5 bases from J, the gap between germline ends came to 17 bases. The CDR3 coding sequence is TGTGCCAGCAGCTTAGGACGGGGGAGGCAACGAACCGGGGAGCTGTTTTTT. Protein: CASSLGRGRQRTGELFF.

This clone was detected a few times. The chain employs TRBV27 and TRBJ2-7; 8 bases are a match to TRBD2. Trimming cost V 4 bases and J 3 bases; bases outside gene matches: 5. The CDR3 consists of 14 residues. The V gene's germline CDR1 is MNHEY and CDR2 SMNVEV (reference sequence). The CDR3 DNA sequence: TGTGCCAGCAGTTCCAGCGGGGGAATCTACGAGCAGTACTTC. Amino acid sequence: CASSSSGGIYEQYF.

For the CDR3, the DNA is TGTGCCAGCAGTTTACGAGACAGGGGGACCAACGAGCAGTACTTC. It encodes CASSLRDRGTNEQYF. The V and J genes are TRBV27 and TRBJ2-7, with 9 bases aligning to TRBD1. There are 15 residues in the CDR3. Trimming removed 2 bases from V and 5 bases from J; junction bases left unmatched: 7. Germline CDR1 reads MNHEY; CDR2 reads SMNVEV (reference sequence).

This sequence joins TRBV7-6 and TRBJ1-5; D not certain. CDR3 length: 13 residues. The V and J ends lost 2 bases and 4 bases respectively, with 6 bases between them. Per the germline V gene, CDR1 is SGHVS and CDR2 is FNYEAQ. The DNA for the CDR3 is TGTGCCAGCAGCTTATCAGATAATCAGCCCCAGCATTTT. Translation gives CASSLSDNQPQHF.

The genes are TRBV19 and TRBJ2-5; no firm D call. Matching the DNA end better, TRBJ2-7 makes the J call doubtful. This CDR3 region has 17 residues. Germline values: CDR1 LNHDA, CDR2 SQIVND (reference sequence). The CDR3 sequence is CASSMHPVTQAPYEQYF. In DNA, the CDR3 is TGTGCCAGTAGTATGCACCCCGTGACGCAGGCCCCCTACGAGCAGTACTTC.

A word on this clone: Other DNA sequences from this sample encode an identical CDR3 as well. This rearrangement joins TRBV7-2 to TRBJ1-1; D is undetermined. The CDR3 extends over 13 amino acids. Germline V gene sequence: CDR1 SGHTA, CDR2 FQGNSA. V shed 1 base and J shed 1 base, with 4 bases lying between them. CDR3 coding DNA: TGTGCCAGCAGCTTAGGACAGAACACTGAAGCTTTCTTT. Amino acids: CASSLGQNTEAFF.

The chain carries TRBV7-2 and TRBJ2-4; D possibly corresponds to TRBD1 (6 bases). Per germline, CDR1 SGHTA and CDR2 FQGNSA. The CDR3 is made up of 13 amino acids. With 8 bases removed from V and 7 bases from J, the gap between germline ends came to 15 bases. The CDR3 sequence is CASQSRGMNIQYF. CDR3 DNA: TGTGCCAGCCAAAGTAGGGGGATGAACATTCAGTACTTC.

CDR3 protein: CASSLGTSGGGTQYF. The CDR3 nucleotides read TGCGCCAGCAGCTTGGGGACTAGCGGTGGTGGGACCCAGTACTTC. V gene TRBV5-1 combines with J gene TRBJ2-5; 10 bases line up with TRBD2. Germline trimming cut 0 bases from V and 7 bases from J; bases unmatched to any gene: 6. CDR1 SGHRS and CDR2 YFSETQ come from the germline V gene. There are 15 residues in the CDR3.

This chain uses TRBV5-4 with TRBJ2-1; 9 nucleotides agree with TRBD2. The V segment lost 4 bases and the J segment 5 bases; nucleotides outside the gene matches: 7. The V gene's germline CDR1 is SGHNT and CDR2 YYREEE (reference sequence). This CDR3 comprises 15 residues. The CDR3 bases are TGTGCCAGCAGCATTAGCGGGAGAACGGACAATGAGCAGTTCTTC. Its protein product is CASSISGRTDNEQFF.

DNA for the CDR3: TGTGCCAGCAGCCTCCAGGCCGGGAACGAGCAGTACTTC. Translating it yields CASSLQAGNEQYF. The genes are TRBV11-3 and TRBJ2-7; possible D gene TRBD2, 5 bases. The germline V and J ends were trimmed by 5 bases and 5 bases, with 13 bases remaining between them. In germline, CDR1 is SGHNT, CDR2 YENEEA. The CDR3 contains 13 residues.